Listed below are T cell receptor beta chains from one sample, sequenced in a study of early T cells in non-severe SARS-CoV-2 infection. TCRdb reanalysed the 5' RACE reads using MiXCR and keeps one entry per CDR3 protein. The sample consists of 60,000 to 70,000 distinct CDR3 sequences, around 4.9% of them appearing once. Material for sequencing was whole blood. The origin of the receptors is an adult who was a healthcare worker with PCR-confirmed SARS-CoV-2 infection or an uninfected control (not recorded which). Each CDR3 is given with its conserved first and last residue. D genes are given only for firm matches. Size is omitted from some rows. Given values are once, few, many or a class for expanded clones.

CDR3aa,CDR3nt,j_gene,abundance,d_gene,v_gene
CASSYRVPGSQPQHF,TGTGCCAGCAGTTACAGGGTCCCAGGGAGTCAGCCCCAGCATTTT,TRBJ1-5,NA,NA,TRBV6-2/TRBV6-3
CASSLGQGARGYTF,TGTGCCAGCAGCCTTGGACAGGGGGCGAGAGGCTACACCTTC,TRBJ1-2,few,TRBD1,TRBV5-6
CASSFGAVDNEQYF,TGTGCCAGCAGCTTCGGGGCAGTAGACAACGAGCAGTACTTC,TRBJ2-7,NA,NA,TRBV7-8
CASSLGANNEQFF,TGTGCCAGCAGTTTAGGAGCCAACAATGAGCAGTTCTTC,TRBJ2-1,few,NA,TRBV28
CASSAGTSGLSYEQYF,TGTGCCAGCAGCGCCGGGACTAGCGGACTCTCCTACGAGCAGTACTTC,TRBJ2-7,few,TRBD2,TRBV9
CASSPRLAGLLETQYF,TGTGCCAGCAGCCCCCGGTTAGCGGGCCTTTTGGAGACCCAGTACTTC,TRBJ2-5,NA,TRBD2,TRBV7-2
CASSLAGSGSSEEQFF,TGTGCCAGCAGCTTAGCGGGTAGCGGGAGCTCAGAAGAGCAGTTCTTC,TRBJ2-1,few,TRBD2,TRBV7-2
CASNQPGAVNSPLHF,TGTGCCAGCAACCAGCCCGGGGCGGTTAATTCACCCCTCCACTTT,TRBJ1-6,many,NA,TRBV6-2/TRBV6-3
CASSPPSLAQETQYF,TGTGCCAGCTCACCACCTTCGCTAGCACAAGAGACCCAGTACTTC,TRBJ2-5,many,NA,TRBV18
CSAYLWTGSGSGGLNEQFF,TGCAGTGCGTACCTCTGGACAGGGTCCGGTAGCGGGGGCCTCAATGAGCAGTTCTTC,TRBJ2-1,NA,NA,TRBV20-1
CASSSGPGADTQYF,TGTGCCAGCAGCTCGGGACCGGGGGCAGATACGCAGTATTTT,TRBJ2-3,many,NA,TRBV6-1
CASSTAGGREQYF,TGTGCCAGCAGCACGGCGGGGGGCAGAGAGCAGTACTTC,TRBJ2-7,many,TRBD2,TRBV5-4
CSADSGGAANYGYTF,TGCAGTGCCGATTCAGGGGGGGCCGCTAACTATGGCTACACCTTC,TRBJ1-2,few,TRBD1,TRBV20-1
CSARVGVYQETQYF,TGCAGTGCTAGGGTGGGCGTTTACCAAGAGACCCAGTACTTC,TRBJ2-5,many,NA,TRBV20-1
CASSSGTDQSYEQYF,TGCGCCAGCAGCTCCGGGACCGATCAGTCCTACGAGCAGTACTTC,TRBJ2-7,many,NA,TRBV5-1
CASSLDTVSYNEQFF,TGCGCCAGCAGCTTGGATACTGTTTCCTACAATGAGCAGTTCTTC,TRBJ2-1,NA,NA,TRBV5-1
CSAGRLSGGAFVYGYTF,TGCAGTGCGGGCCGTCTCTCGGGAGGGGCTTTTGTCTATGGCTACACCTTC,TRBJ1-2,many,NA,TRBV20-1
CASSPIDSNYGYTF,TGCGCCAGCAGCCCTATCGACAGCAACTATGGCTACACCTTC,TRBJ1-2,many,NA,TRBV5-1
CASRPPGGSDTQYF,TGTGCCAGCAGGCCACCGGGGGGCTCAGATACGCAGTATTTT,TRBJ2-3,NA,NA,TRBV6-5
CASSLETADTGELFF,TGCGCCAGCAGCTTGGAGACAGCGGACACCGGGGAGCTGTTTTTT,TRBJ2-2,many,NA,TRBV5-1
CASSSLFQETQYF,TGCGCCAGCAGCTCTCTCTTCCAAGAGACCCAGTACTTC,TRBJ2-5,NA,NA,TRBV5-1
CASSLREREELFF,TGTGCCAGCAGTTTACGGGAGAGGGAGGAGCTGTTTTTT,TRBJ2-2,NA,NA,TRBV12-3/TRBV12-4
CASRSGGGIYEQYF,TGTGCCAGCCGAAGTGGAGGGGGAATATACGAGCAGTACTTC,TRBJ2-7,NA,NA,TRBV6-5
CASSQDGQDTFTDTQYF,TGTGCCAGCAGCCAAGACGGTCAGGACACCTTCACAGATACGCAGTATTTT,TRBJ2-3,many,NA,TRBV4-2
CASSSSGGAYEQYF,TGCGCCAGCAGCTCTAGCGGGGGGGCTTACGAGCAGTACTTC,TRBJ2-7,NA,TRBD2,TRBV5-1
CASSYGPSRGTQYF,TGTGCCAGCAGCTACGGACCGAGTCGAGGTACGCAGTATTTT,TRBJ2-3,many,NA,TRBV7-9
CASSLLGTSYEQYF,TGTGCCAGCAGCTTGTTAGGGACCTCCTACGAGCAGTACTTC,TRBJ2-7,NA,NA,TRBV5-6
CASSLSGATDTQYF,TGTGCCAGCAGCTTGTCCGGGGCCACAGATACGCAGTATTTT,TRBJ2-3,many,NA,TRBV7-9
CASSLAAASWAFF,TGTGCCAGCAGTTTAGCCGCGGCGTCGTGGGCTTTCTTT,TRBJ1-1,many,NA,TRBV27
CASSSLRGIDRDTQYF,TGTGCCAGTAGTAGCCTTCGGGGCATAGATCGGGATACGCAGTATTTT,TRBJ2-3,NA,NA,TRBV19
CASSEGPAFSYEQYF,TGTGCCAGTAGTGAGGGTCCAGCTTTTTCCTACGAGCAGTACTTC,TRBJ2-7,few,NA,TRBV19
CASSLRQGDYEQYF,TGTGCCAGCTCACTAAGACAGGGGGACTACGAGCAGTACTTC,TRBJ2-7,NA,TRBD1,TRBV18
CASSLMGLNTEAFF,TGTGCCAGCAGCTTAATGGGGTTGAACACTGAAGCTTTCTTT,TRBJ1-1,few,NA,TRBV7-9
CASSLLGGGGTDTQYF,TGTGCCAGCAGCCTCCTGGGTGGCGGGGGCACAGATACGCAGTATTTT,TRBJ2-3,many,NA,TRBV7-2
CASSPGFSTGELFF,TGCGCCAGCAGCCCAGGGTTCTCTACCGGGGAGCTGTTTTTT,TRBJ2-2,many,NA,TRBV5-1
CAISEGEVAKNIQYF,TGTGCCATCAGTGAGGGGGAGGTAGCCAAAAACATTCAGTACTTC,TRBJ2-4,few,NA,TRBV10-3
CASSLESTGGGKLFF,TGTGCCAGCAGTTTAGAGTCGACAGGAGGTGGAAAACTGTTTTTT,TRBJ1-4,NA,NA,TRBV12-3/TRBV12-4
CASNRGRQETQYF,TGTGCCAGCAACAGGGGACGGCAAGAGACCCAGTACTTC,TRBJ2-5,many,TRBD1,TRBV14
CASSPVGQGYGYTF,TGTGCCAGTAGTCCAGTGGGACAGGGCTATGGCTACACCTTC,TRBJ1-2,many,TRBD1,TRBV19
CASSQAPAGASDTQYF,TGCGCCAGCAGCCAAGCCCCCGCGGGAGCGTCAGATACGCAGTATTTT,TRBJ2-3,many,TRBD2,TRBV4-1